Following are 8 T cell receptor beta chains from one sample sequenced in a study of immune cell composition in non-small cell lung cancer. TCRdb keeps only in-frame clones here, not all; method: immunoSEQ multiplex PCR. Among about 2,200 clones listed, roughly three quarters were seen once. Normal lung sampling was at least 3 cm from the tumour, as distant as possible. What was sequenced was non-adjacent lung tissue. The origin of the receptors is a human donor with non-small cell lung cancer.

This chain uses TRBV7-6 with TRBJ1-2, with D perhaps TRBD1 (6 bases). The length of the CDR3 is 15 residues. Germline V gene sequence: CDR1 SGHVS, CDR2 FNYEAQ. Trimming pared 5 bases from V and 1 base from J, leaving 14 bases between. CDR3 nucleotide sequence: TGTGCCAGCAGCCCCGGGGGGGGGCATAACTATGGCTACACCTTC. Amino acid sequence: CASSPGGGHNYGYTF.

The V call is TRBV5-1, the J call TRBJ2-3, with 16 bases aligning to TRBD2. This CDR3 contains 17 residues. Germline CDR1 SGHRS, CDR2 YFSETQ. Trimming at V came to 2 bases and at J to 8 bases, leaving 8 bases not matched to a gene. The CDR3 DNA sequence: TGCGCCAGCAGCTTCTCCGGGACTAGCGGGGGGGATACTACGCAGTATTTT. Translating it yields CASSFSGTSGGDTTQYF.

The V and J genes are TRBV6-4 and TRBJ2-7; D remains unclear. CDR1 is MRHNA, CDR2 SNTAGT, per germline. With 0 bases removed from V and 2 bases from J, the gap between germline ends came to 5 bases. There are 13 residues in the CDR3. The CDR3 coding sequence is TGTGCCAGCAGTGACTCAAGCGCCTACGAGCAGTACTTC. This gives the protein CASSDSSAYEQYF.

The chain links TRBV6-1 to TRBJ2-1; TRBD2 is a possible D gene (6 bases). Deletions cut 2 bases from V and 7 bases from J, with 15 bases between. Germline V gene lookup returns CDR1 MNHNS and CDR2 SASEGT. The CDR3 extends over 15 amino acids. As DNA, the CDR3 is TGTGCCAGCAGTGAACAGGGAGCGGCGGGAAATGAGCAGTTCTTC. Translation gives CASSEQGAAGNEQFF.

The CDR3 here is CSVEWLPGTADYGYTF. DNA for the CDR3: TGCAGCGTTGAATGGCTACCTGGGACAGCCGACTATGGCTACACCTTC. The chain recombines TRBV29-1 with TRBJ1-2; 7 bases map to TRBD1. The germline V gene has CDR1 SQVTM and CDR2 ANQGSEA. V gave up 2 bases and J gave up 3 bases; unmatched junction bases: 12. The CDR3 has 16 residues.

The rearrangement uses TRBV19 and TRBJ1-1; D not certain. The V gene's germline CDR1 is LNHDA and CDR2 SQIVND (reference sequence). V lost 5 bases to trimming and J lost 0 bases, with 7 bases between them. The length of the CDR3 is 13 residues. The CDR3 DNA reads TGTGCCAGTAGTTCTCTACTGAACACTGAAGCTTTCTTT. Protein sequence: CASSSLLNTEAFF.

The chain links TRBV5-4 to TRBJ2-1; 7 bases agree with TRBD1. Germline-derived CDR1 and CDR2 are SGHNT and YYREEE (reference sequence). V shed 3 bases and J 4 bases; nucleotides not matched to a gene: 7. The CDR3 sequence is 15 residues long. The CDR3 is CASSSGTELYNEQFF. The CDR3 DNA follows: TGTGCCAGCAGCTCCGGGACAGAACTGTACAATGAGCAGTTCTTC.

The V gene is TRBV6-6, the J gene TRBJ1-1, with D unclear. V was shortened by 10 bases and J by 4 bases, with 19 bases between the two germline ends. There are 14 residues in the CDR3. The germline V gene encodes CDR1 MNHNY and CDR2 SVGAGI (reference sequence). The CDR3 reads CATRRSFDGTEAFF. The CDR3 nucleotides read TGTGCCACTAGACGGTCCTTTGACGGCACTGAAGCTTTCTTT.